These 10 T cell receptor beta chains share one sample of origin, sequenced in a study of OX40 agonist ivuxolimab in advanced cancers. TCRdb keeps only in-frame clones here, not all; method: immunoSEQ multiplex PCR. Among 37,000 or so clones listed, less than 85% were seen once. This specimen was CD4+ or CD8+ T cells sorted from blood, taken in a trial of the OX40 agonist ivuxolimab. The source is an adult with an advanced solid tumor such as melanoma, head and neck, liver or kidney cancer.

V and J are TRBV7-2 and TRBJ2-3; the D is unclear. Per the germline V gene, CDR1 is SGHTA and CDR2 is FQGNSA. The CDR3 is made up of 13 amino acids. Trimming pared 8 bases from V and 3 bases from J, leaving 12 bases between. CDR3 in amino acids: CASGWAGTDTQYF. In DNA, the CDR3 is TGTGCCAGCGGGTGGGCCGGTACAGATACGCAGTATTTT.

The chain recombines TRBV9 with TRBJ1-6, with 7 bases matching TRBD1. Germline V gene data show CDR1 as SGDLS and CDR2 as YYNGEE. The CDR3 consists of 16 residues. Losses at the gene ends were 3 bases for V and 9 bases for J; bases not matched to a gene: 12. CDR3 residues: CASSEGAAGGSSPLHF. CDR3 DNA sequence: TGTGCCAGCAGCGAGGGGGCGGCAGGGGGAAGTTCACCCCTCCACTTT.

For the CDR3, the DNA is TGTGCCAGCTCACCACCGACGCCGGGACAGGGTCGCTACAATGAGCAGTTCTTC. Translated, it gives CASSPPTPGQGRYNEQFF. V and J are TRBV18 and TRBJ2-1, with 9 bases aligning to TRBD1. With V trimmed by 0 bases and J by 3 bases, 9 bases remained unmatched. The CDR3 is 18 amino acids. Germline CDR1 KGHSH, CDR2 LQKENI. Full variable domain (rest looked up from reference TRBV18 and TRBJ2-1): NAGVMQNPRHLVRRRGQEARLRCSPMKGHSHVYWYRQLPEEGLKFMVYLQKENIIDESGMPKERFSAEFPKEGPSILRIQQVVRGDSAAYFCASSPPTPGQGRYNEQFFGPGTRLTVL.

The CDR3 nucleotides are TGCGCCAGCAGTCGGGACACTTGCCTTGGTTACGAGCAGTACTTC. Amino acid sequence: CASSRDTCLGYEQYF. The chain joins TRBV23-1 to TRBJ2-7, with D perhaps TRBD1 (6 bases). TRBV23-1 has ORF status, its function being uncertain. Trimming stripped 4 bases from V and 4 bases from J, with 17 bases between. CDR3 length: 15 residues.

V gene TRBV7-2 combines with J gene TRBJ2-5; 8 nucleotides align to TRBD2. The germline V gene encodes CDR1 SGHTA and CDR2 FQGNSA. J lost 1 base, V lost 2 bases, and 6 bases had no gene match. This CDR3 spans 16 amino acids. Here the CDR3 DNA reads TGTGCCAGCAGCTTACAAGCGGGGGTCTCCCAAGAGACCCAGTACTTC. Its translation: CASSLQAGVSQETQYF. The entire variable domain, with the rest obtained from reference TRBV7-2 and TRBJ2-5, is as follows: GAGVSQSPSNKVTEKGKDVELRCDPISGHTALYWYRQSLGQGLEFLIYFQGNSAPDKSGLPSDRFSAERTGGSVSTLTIQRTQQEDSAVYLCASSLQAGVSQETQYFGPGTRLLVL.

The chain is built from TRBV19 and TRBJ2-2; 8 bases match TRBD1. The V gene's germline CDR1 is LNHDA and CDR2 SQIVND (reference sequence). The J segment lost 6 bases and the V segment lost 3 bases, leaving 3 bases of the junction unmatched. CDR3 length equals 14 residues. In DNA form, the CDR3 reads TGTGCCAGTAGTATTACAGGGGGTCCCGGGGAGCTGTTTTTT. This encodes CASSITGGPGELFF.

This chain connects TRBV7-2 to TRBJ2-7; D unresolved. The CDR3 extends over 14 amino acids. The germline CDR1 and CDR2 sequences are SGHTA and FQGNSA. Trimming left V 1 base short and J 2 bases short, with 9 bases between. The CDR3 protein is CASSLGHSTYEQYF. The CDR3 DNA reads TGTGCCAGCAGCTTAGGTCACAGCACCTACGAGCAGTACTTC.

This chain joins TRBV10-3 and TRBJ2-2; 15 bases are a match to TRBD2. V dropped 6 bases and J dropped 5; count of bases not matched to a gene: 7. From germline, CDR1 is ENHRY and CDR2 SYGVKD. The CDR3 runs to 17 residues. The CDR3 region has the DNA TGTGCCATCAGCGGACTAGCGGGGGGGCGGTCGACCGGGGAGCTGTTTTTT. It yields the protein CAISGLAGGRSTGELFF.

The chain is built from TRBV11-3 and TRBJ2-7, with TRBD2 identical over 12 bases. J lost 1 base, V lost 5 bases, and 3 bases had no gene match. The CDR3 extends over 15 amino acids. Germline CDR1 SGHNT, CDR2 YENEEA. Here the CDR3 DNA reads TGTGCCAGCAGCCTAGCGGGGGGGCCTTCCTACGAGCAGTACTTC. Translation: CASSLAGGPSYEQYF.

The V call is TRBV9, the J call TRBJ2-5; D might be TRBD2 (7 bases). Germline loops: CDR1 SGDLS, CDR2 YYNGEE. Trimming removed 9 bases at V and 3 bases at J, with 21 bases between. This CDR3 spans 15 amino acids. The CDR3 DNA reads TGTGCCACCGCTAGGGGGGGCCTGAGGGAAGAGACCCAGTACTTC. As protein: CATARGGLREETQYF.